This record concerns one T cell receptor beta chain sequence. The antigen this receptor binds is unknown. It has no much larger one-base neighbor in the sample; base qualities were not kept. The sample is drawn from a study of blood T cell repertoires in COVID-19 (dated by TCRdb to 2020 to 2021). For the study in its entirety: Collaborator samples came from the United States, Italy and Spain and covered acute and convalescent phases of COVID-19. The material from the prospective study consisted of cDNA or gDNA derived from T cells, B-cell-depleted T cells, or PBMCs. The dataset comprised deeply sampled blood TCRbeta repertoires from subjects exposed to, actively infected with, or recovered from COVID-19. The repertoires were released in a freely available public database meant as a resource for research on the immune response to SARS-CoV-2. The samples were drawn from two sources: the first 160 participants of the ongoing ImmuneRACE study, and some 1,300 subjects contributed by 6 global collaborators. A de-identified subject ID, COVID-19 status, age in years and sex were almost always included in the sample metadata. Where available, HLA class I and class II types were taken from metadata supplied by the sample provider and were not determined by assay-based typing. Here is what the overall study found, with its caveats: How much clinical and demographic metadata was included differed by source and by participant, and the metadata was provided uncurated.

Measured from the cysteine to the phenylalanine, the CDR3 is 15 residues long. The DNA shown is the 45-base CDR3, in frame from base 1. The germline V gene supplies CDR1 KGHSH and CDR2 LQKENI. V is cut back by 6 bases and J by 4 bases, with 8 bases in the junction unmatched. At one collaborating source in Seattle, patients were enrolled during active infection and were followed longitudinally through the course of disease. Each collaborating institution followed its own protocols to collect whole blood in K2EDTA tubes. For TCRbeta analysis, collaborators shipped samples in one of three forms: frozen whole blood, isolated PBMCs, or DNA extracted from either of those sample types. The immunoSEQ Assay, a bias-controlled multiplex PCR, was used to amplify TCRbeta CDR3 regions from genomic DNA. As for the authors' bioinformatics: Within the assay, amplification of reference gene primers was used to estimate how many nucleated cells each sample contained. Sequence reads were collapsed and filtered to measure the absolute abundance of every unique TCRbeta CDR3 rearrangement. Productive Simpson clonality was computed per sample as the square root of Simpson's diversity index over productive rearrangements. Entries here come from immuneACCESS through TCRdb and include only in-frame sequences with V and J called. Some clones fail to appear in such tables; in the studies checked, an unresolved V gene covers under half of the shortfall, and the cause of the remainder is unknown. The V and J calls and the clone size are those of that table, but D and trimming were determined from the DNA. Counted in this sample were about 160,000 clones; approximately 93% of them appeared once. Of the sample, 2% is held by the ten largest clones.

Sequences were obtained from peripheral blood. The V and J segments used are TRBV18 and TRBJ1-5; TRBD1 lines up with 8 middle nucleotides. This clonotype was obtained from an older woman with COVID-19, enrolled during active disease. The base sequence is TGTGCCAGCTCCCCAGGGACAGGTTCAAATCAGCCCCAGCATTTT. This sequence encodes CASSPGTGSNQPQHF.